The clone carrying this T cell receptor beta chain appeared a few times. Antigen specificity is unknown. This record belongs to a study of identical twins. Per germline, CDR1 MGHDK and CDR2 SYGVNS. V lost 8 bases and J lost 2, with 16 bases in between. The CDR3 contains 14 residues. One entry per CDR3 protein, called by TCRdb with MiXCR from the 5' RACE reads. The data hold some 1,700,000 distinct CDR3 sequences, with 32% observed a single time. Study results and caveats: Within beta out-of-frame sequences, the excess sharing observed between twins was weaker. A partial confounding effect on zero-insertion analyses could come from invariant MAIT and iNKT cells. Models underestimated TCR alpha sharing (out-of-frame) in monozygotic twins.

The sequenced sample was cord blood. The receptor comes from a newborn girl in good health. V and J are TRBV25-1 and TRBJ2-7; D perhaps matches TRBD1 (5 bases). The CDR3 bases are TGTGCCAGCCAAAACTCGACAGTTCCCTACGAGCAGTACTTC. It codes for CASQNSTVPYEQYF.